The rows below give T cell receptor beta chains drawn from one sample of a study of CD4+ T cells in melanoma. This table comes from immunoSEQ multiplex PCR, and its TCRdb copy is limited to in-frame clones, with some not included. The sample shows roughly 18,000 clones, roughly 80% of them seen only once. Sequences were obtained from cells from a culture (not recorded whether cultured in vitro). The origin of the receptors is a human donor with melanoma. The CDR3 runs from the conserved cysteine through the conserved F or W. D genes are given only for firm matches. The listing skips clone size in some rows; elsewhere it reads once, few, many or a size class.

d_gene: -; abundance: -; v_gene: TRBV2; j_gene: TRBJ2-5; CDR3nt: TGTGCCAGCAGTGGTAGGACCGACCAAGAGACCCAGTACTTC; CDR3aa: CASSGRTDQETQYF
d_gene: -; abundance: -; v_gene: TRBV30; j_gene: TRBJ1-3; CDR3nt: TGTGCCTGGAGTTATAAGTCTGGAAACACCATATATTTT; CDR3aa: CAWSYKSGNTIYF
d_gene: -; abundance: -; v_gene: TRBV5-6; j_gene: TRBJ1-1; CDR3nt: TGTGCCAGCAGCACCGCCTGGGGGTTCACTGAAGCTTTCTTT; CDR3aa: CASSTAWGFTEAFF
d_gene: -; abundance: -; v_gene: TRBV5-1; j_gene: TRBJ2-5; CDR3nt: TGCGCCAGCAGCCGTGGAGGCAACAGGAAATCACAAGAGACCCAGTACTTC; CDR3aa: CASSRGGNRKSQETQYF
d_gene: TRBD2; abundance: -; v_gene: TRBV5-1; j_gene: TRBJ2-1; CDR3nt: TGCGCCAGCAGCTTGGTAGCGGGGACTTACAATGAGCAGTTCTTC; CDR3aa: CASSLVAGTYNEQFF
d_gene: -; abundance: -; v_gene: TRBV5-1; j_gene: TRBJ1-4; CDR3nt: TGCGCCAGCAGCTTGAGCGCTAATGAAAAACTGTTTTTT; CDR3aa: CASSLSANEKLFF
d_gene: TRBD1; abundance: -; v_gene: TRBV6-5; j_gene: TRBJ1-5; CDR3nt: TGTGCCAGCAGGACCGGGACAGGGGGCAATCAGCCCCAGCATTTT; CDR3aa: CASRTGTGGNQPQHF
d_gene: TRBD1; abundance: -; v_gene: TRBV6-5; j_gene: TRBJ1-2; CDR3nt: TGTGCCAGCGAACAGGGGAACTATGGCTACACCTTC; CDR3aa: CASEQGNYGYTF
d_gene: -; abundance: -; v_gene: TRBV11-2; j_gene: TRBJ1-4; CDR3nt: TGTGCCAGCAGCCCACAGATGGGGGGTGAAAAACTGTTTTTT; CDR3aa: CASSPQMGGEKLFF
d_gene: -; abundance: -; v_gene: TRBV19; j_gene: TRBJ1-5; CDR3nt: TGTGCCAGTAGTATGGCCGGGGTTAGAGCCTATCAGCCCCAGCATTTT; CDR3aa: CASSMAGVRAYQPQHF
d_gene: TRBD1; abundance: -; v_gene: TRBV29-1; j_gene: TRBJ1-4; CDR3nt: TGCAGCGTTGAGGGGACAGGGGGAAATGAAAAACTGTTTTTT; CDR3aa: CSVEGTGGNEKLFF
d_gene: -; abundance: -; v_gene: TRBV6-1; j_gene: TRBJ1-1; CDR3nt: TGTGCCACCCGCCGGGACGGAGGCAGTGAAGCTTTCTTT; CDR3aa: CATRRDGGSEAFF
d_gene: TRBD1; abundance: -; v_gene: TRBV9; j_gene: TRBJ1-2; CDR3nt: TGTGCCAGCAGCCCTGACAGGGACTATGGCTACACCTTC; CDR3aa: CASSPDRDYGYTF
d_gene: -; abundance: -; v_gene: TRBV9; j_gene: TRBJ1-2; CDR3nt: TGTGCCAGCAGCGTAGCTTCGGCAGGGGCTAACTATGGCTACACCTTC; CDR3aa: CASSVASAGANYGYTF
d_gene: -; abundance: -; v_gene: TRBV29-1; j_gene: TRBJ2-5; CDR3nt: TGCAGCGTGGCCCCCTCCCAAGAGACCCAGTACTTC; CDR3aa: CSVAPSQETQYF
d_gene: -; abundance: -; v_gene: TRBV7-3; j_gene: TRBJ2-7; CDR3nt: TGTGCCAGCAGCCAAATTATGGGTCAGCGCGAGTACTTC; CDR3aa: CASSQIMGQREYF
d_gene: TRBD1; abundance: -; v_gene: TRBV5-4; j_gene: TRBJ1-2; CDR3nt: TGTGCCAGCAGCCCGGGACAGGACGTCGCGGGTGGCTACACCTTC; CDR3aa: CASSPGQDVAGGYTF
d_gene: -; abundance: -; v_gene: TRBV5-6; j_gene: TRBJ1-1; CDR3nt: TGTGCCAGCAGCCCCAGTCCCGGGACACGTGAAGCTTTCTTT; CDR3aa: CASSPSPGTREAFF
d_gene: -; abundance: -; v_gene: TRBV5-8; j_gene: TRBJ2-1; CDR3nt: TGTGCCAGCAGCTTACACGGAAGCAATGAGCAGTTCTTC; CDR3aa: CASSLHGSNEQFF
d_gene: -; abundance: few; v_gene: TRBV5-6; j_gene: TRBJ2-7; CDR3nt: TGTGCCAGCAGCGCGGGACCGCTCGGGTACGAGCAGTACTTC; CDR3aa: CASSAGPLGYEQYF
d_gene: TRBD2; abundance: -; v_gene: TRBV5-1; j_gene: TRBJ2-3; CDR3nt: TGCGCCAGCGGGGGGGACGGTAGCACAGATACGCAGTATTTT; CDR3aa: CASGGDGSTDTQYF
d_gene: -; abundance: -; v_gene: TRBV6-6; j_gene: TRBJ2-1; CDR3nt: TGTGCCAGCAGTCCCAGGGTCAATGAGCAGTTCTTC; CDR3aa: CASSPRVNEQFF
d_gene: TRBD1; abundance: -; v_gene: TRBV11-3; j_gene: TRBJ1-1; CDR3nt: TGTGCCAGCAGCTTAGGCCGGACAGGCGAAGCTTTCTTT; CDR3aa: CASSLGRTGEAFF
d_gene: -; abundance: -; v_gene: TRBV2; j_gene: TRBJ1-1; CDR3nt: TGTGCCAGCAGTGGGGGCGCGGCTGAAGCTTTCTTT; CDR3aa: CASSGGAAEAFF
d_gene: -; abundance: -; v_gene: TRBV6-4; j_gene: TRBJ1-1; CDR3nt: TGTGCCAGCAGTTCTAATTGGAACACTGAAGCTTTCTTT; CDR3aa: CASSSNWNTEAFF
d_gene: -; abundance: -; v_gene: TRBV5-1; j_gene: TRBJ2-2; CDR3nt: TGCGCCAGCAGCTTGTATTTTCGGGGAGCGAACACCGGGGAGCTGTTTTTT; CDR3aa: CASSLYFRGANTGELFF
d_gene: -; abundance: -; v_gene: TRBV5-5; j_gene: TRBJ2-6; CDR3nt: TGTGCCAGCACCCTCGGACTCTCGCCCTCTGGGGCCAACGTCCTGACTTTC; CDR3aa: CASTLGLSPSGANVLTF
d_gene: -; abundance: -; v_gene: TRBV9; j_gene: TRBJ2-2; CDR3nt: TGTGCCAGCAGCGTAGGTCTGGGGGCGAACACCGGGGAGCTGTTTTTT; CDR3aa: CASSVGLGANTGELFF
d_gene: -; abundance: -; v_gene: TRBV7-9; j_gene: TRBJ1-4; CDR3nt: TGTGCCAGCAGCTTGAGGGCTTGGGGTGAAAAACTGTTTTTT; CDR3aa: CASSLRAWGEKLFF
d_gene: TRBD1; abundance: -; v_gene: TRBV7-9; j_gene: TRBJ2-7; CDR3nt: TGTGCCAGCAGCTTAGGACAGGGGGTCTACGAGCAGTACTTC; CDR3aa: CASSLGQGVYEQYF
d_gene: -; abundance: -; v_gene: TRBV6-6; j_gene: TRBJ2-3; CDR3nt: TGTGCCAGCAGTGCCGGGACCCTTAGCACAGATACGCAGTATTTT; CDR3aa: CASSAGTLSTDTQYF
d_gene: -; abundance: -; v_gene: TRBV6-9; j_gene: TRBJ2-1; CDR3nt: TGTGCCAGCTCTGACGAGAGGTGGGGGCCCTCCTACAATGAGCAGTTCTTC; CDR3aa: CASSDERWGPSYNEQFF